This TCR beta chain was sequenced for a study of cytomegalovirus exposure and HLA in healthy donors. Study results and limitations: Certain sequence variants were highly shared and formed a cluster, and this cluster was likely a sequencing artifact. High sensitivity and specificity were reportedly achieved when the classifier diagnosed cytomegalovirus status. Reports state that TCR beta sequences accurately predicted most subjects' HLA-A and HLA-B alleles.

This clone turned up a few times. Its antigen remains unknown. Per germline, CDR1 GTSNPN and CDR2 SVGIG (reference sequence). This CDR3 is built from 10 residues. Trimming removed 5 bases from V and 6 bases from J, with 8 bases in between. A multiplex PCR was run with 60 Vbeta primers and 13 Jbeta primers. As originally analysed: An analysis that came later counted roughly 80 million unique TCR beta chains, approximately 12 million shared. Assay used: immunoSEQ multiplex PCR; TCRdb lists only in-frame clones, some missing. V and J calls and clone size are as listed in that table; D and trimming were resolved from the DNA. Of tens of thousands of clones in the sample, roughly 66% were seen once.

The receptor's source is a man aged 25-40 years in good health and CMV-seronegative. The chain employs TRBV30 and TRBJ2-7; no definite D call. The sample was PBMCs. The CDR3 sequence: CAWGIPEQYF. Written as DNA, the CDR3 is TGTGCCTGGGGCATCCCCGAGCAGTACTTC.